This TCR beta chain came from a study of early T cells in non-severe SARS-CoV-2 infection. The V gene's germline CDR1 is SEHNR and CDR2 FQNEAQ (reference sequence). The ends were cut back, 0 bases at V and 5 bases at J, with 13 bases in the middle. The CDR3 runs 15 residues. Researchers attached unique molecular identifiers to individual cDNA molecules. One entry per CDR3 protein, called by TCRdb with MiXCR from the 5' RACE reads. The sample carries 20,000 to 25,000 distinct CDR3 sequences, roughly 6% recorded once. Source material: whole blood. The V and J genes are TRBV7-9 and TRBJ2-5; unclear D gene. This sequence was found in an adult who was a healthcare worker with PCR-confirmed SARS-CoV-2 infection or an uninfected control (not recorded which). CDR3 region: CASSLAGLPGETQYF. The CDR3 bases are TGTGCCAGCAGCTTAGCGGGCCTACCTGGGGAGACCCAGTACTTC.